These 32 T cell receptor beta chains share one sample of origin, sequenced in a study of Ad26.COV2.S vaccination and SARS-CoV-2 variants. Treatment of the sample: around 19 received Ad26.COV2.S at low or high dose, single or two shots; several received placebo; per-sample allocation not given. Each sample was drawn 63 days after the first injection (of vaccine or placebo). Assay: immunoSEQ multiplex PCR; the TCRdb copy retains only in-frame clones and omits some. Of approximately 300,000 clones listed, around 84% are singletons. The sequences come from peripheral blood, collected in a trial of Ad26.COV2.S vaccine versus placebo. All receptors derive from a person between 18 and 60 years old who received the Ad26.COV2.S COVID-19 vaccine or a placebo.

This chain connects TRBV4-3 to TRBJ1-1, with D maybe TRBD1 (6 bases). This CDR3 has 17 amino acids. With 0 bases removed from V and 4 bases from J, the gap between germline ends came to 18 bases. Germline CDR1 LGHNA, CDR2 YSLEER. In DNA form, the CDR3 reads TGCGCCAGCAGCCAAGAGGAGGGCCGGGGGGCGCTCACTGAAGCTTTCTTT. Translation gives CASSQEEGRGALTEAFF.

The J gene is TRBJ1-2, the V gene TRBV12-3 or TRBV12-4; tentative D call: TRBD1 (6 bases). Trimming shortened V by 5 bases and J by 5 bases, and 12 bases separated the two germline ends. The CDR3 loop spans 13 amino acids. The CDR3 nucleotides are TGTGCCAGCAGTCTTCAGGGGCGATATGGCTACACCTTC. This codes for CASSLQGRYGYTF.

This chain joins TRBV4-1 and TRBJ1-4; D gene ambiguous. The CDR3 length is 14 residues. The germline gives CDR1 MGHRA, CDR2 YSYEKL. V was cut by 1 base and J by 8 bases, with 11 bases left in between. CDR3 coding DNA: TGCGCCAGCAGCCAAGTTACCCAAAGCGAAAAACTGTTTTTT. Translated, it gives CASSQVTQSEKLFF.

The chain has TRBV5-1 and TRBJ2-5; D not resolved. CDR1 is SGHRS, CDR2 YFSETQ, per germline. The CDR3 runs to 12 residues. Trimming took 0 bases from V and 4 from J, leaving 4 bases between them. CDR3 sequence reads: CASSLVGETQYF. CDR3 in DNA: TGCGCCAGCAGCTTGGTCGGAGAGACCCAGTACTTC. Combining the CDR3 with reference TRBV5-1 and TRBJ2-5 gives the whole variable domain KAGVTQTPRYLIKTRGQQVTLSCSPISGHRSVSWYQQTPGQGLQFLFEYFSETQRNKGNFPGRFSGRQFSNSRSEMNVSTLELGDSALYLCASSLVGETQYFGPGTRLLVL.

The chain carries TRBV10-3 and TRBJ2-3; no reliable D call. The CDR3 has 11 residues. The germline V gene has CDR1 ENHRY and CDR2 SYGVKD. Trimming shortened V by 2 bases and J by 5 bases, and 2 bases separated the two germline ends. Here the CDR3 reads CAISEEDTQYF. The DNA of the CDR3 is TGTGCCATCAGTGAGGAAGATACGCAGTATTTT.

CDR3 in DNA: TGCGCCAGCAGCTTAGGAAATTCACCCCTCCACTTT. Protein: CASSLGNSPLHF. V usage is TRBV5-1 and J usage is TRBJ1-6; D is ambiguous. This CDR3 spans 12 amino acids. Trimming removed 2 bases from V and 7 bases from J, with 4 bases in between. Germline CDR1 is SGHRS and CDR2 is YFSETQ.

This rearrangement joins TRBV4-3 to TRBJ1-2; D is ambiguous. Germline V gene data show CDR1 as LGHNA and CDR2 as YSLEER. Trimming removed 0 bases from V and 0 bases from J, with 8 bases in between. The CDR3 covers 15 residues. DNA of the CDR3: TGCGCCAGCAGCCAAGAAGGGCAGACTAACTATGGCTACACCTTC. It specifies CASSQEGQTNYGYTF.

This rearrangement joins TRBV4-3 to TRBJ2-7, with D perhaps matching TRBD1 (7 bases). Trimming took 3 bases from V and 1 from J, leaving 13 bases between them. Germline V gene data show CDR1 as LGHNA and CDR2 as YSLEER. This CDR3 is built from 15 residues. The CDR3 DNA sequence: TGCGCCAGCAGCCAGAATGCGGGACAGTCCTACGAGCAGTACTTC. This sequence encodes CASSQNAGQSYEQYF.

This chain joins TRBV5-1 and TRBJ2-2; the D is unclear. V lost 4 bases and J 3 bases, leaving 10 bases between the germline ends. CDR1 and CDR2 from the germline V gene are SGHRS and YFSETQ. The CDR3 runs 14 residues. CDR3 loop: CASSAQGDTGELFF. The CDR3 region has the DNA TGCGCCAGCAGCGCCCAAGGAGACACCGGGGAGCTGTTTTTT.

This chain joins TRBV2 and TRBJ1-4; D is unclear. Germline V CDR1 and CDR2: SNHLY, FYNNEI. V was pared by 0 bases and J by 10 bases, with 12 bases between. This CDR3 comprises 14 residues. This CDR3 reads CASSEAQFRGKLFF. In DNA, the CDR3 is TGTGCCAGCAGTGAAGCCCAGTTTCGCGGAAAACTGTTTTTT. Together with reference TRBV2 and TRBJ1-4, the CDR3 gives the full variable domain: EPEVTQTPSHQVTQMGQEVILRCVPISNHLYFYWYRQILGQKVEFLVSFYNNEISEKSEIFDDQFSVERPDGSNFTLKIRSTKLEDSAMYFCASSEAQFRGKLFFGSGTQLSVL.

The count of this clone is one. The chain joins TRBV29-1 to TRBJ1-2; D gene unclear. The CDR3 spans 11 residues. Germline CDR1 is SQVTM and CDR2 is ANQGSEA. Trimming shortened V by 4 bases and J by 2 bases, and 5 bases separated the two germline ends. The CDR3 DNA reads TGCAGCGTTGCGGGGAACTATGGCTACACCTTC. It yields the protein CSVAGNYGYTF.

This sequence joins TRBV20-1 and TRBJ2-7; D uncertain. Trimming took 3 bases from V and 0 from J, leaving 15 bases between them. The CDR3 has 15 amino acids. Looked up from germline, CDR1 is DFQATT and CDR2 is SNEGSKA (reference sequence). The CDR3 is CSASRSKVASYEQYF. The DNA of the CDR3 is TGCAGTGCTAGTCGATCCAAGGTAGCCTCCTACGAGCAGTACTTC.

This clone was seen once. The chain links TRBV5-1 to TRBJ2-2; 8 bases are shared with TRBD2. The CDR3 length is 15 residues. Per germline, CDR1 SGHRS and CDR2 YFSETQ. Germline trimming cut 6 bases from V and 4 bases from J; bases unmatched to any gene: 8. CDR3 nucleotides: TGCGCCAGCACCGGAGGAGCGGGGGTCACCGGGGAGCTGTTTTTT. Translation gives CASTGGAGVTGELFF.

CDR3 nucleotides: TGCGCCAGCAGCTTGGTGGGGAGCGGGGGAGCAGGGGAGCAGTTCTTC. Translating gives CASSLVGSGGAGEQFF. The rearrangement joins TRBV5-1 to TRBJ2-1, with 8 positions matching TRBD2. The junction had 12 bases not matched to a gene; V was cut back by 0 bases and J by 10 bases. Germline V gene lookup returns CDR1 SGHRS and CDR2 YFSETQ. This CDR3 contains 16 residues.

V is TRBV30 and J is TRBJ2-4; 9 positions match TRBD1. The CDR3 runs 13 residues. V trimming: 3 bases; J trimming: 6 bases; junction bases outside the gene matches: 3. Germline CDR1 reads GTSNPN; CDR2 reads SVGIG (reference sequence). The CDR3 loop is CAWSDRGGNIQYF. CDR3 nucleotide sequence: TGTGCCTGGAGCGACAGGGGGGGAAACATTCAGTACTTC.

V usage is TRBV9 and J usage is TRBJ1-1; 7 positions agree with TRBD1. The germline V gene has CDR1 SGDLS and CDR2 YYNGEE. This CDR3 has 13 residues. V shed 4 bases, J shed 4 bases, and the junction held 4 bases outside the gene matches. As DNA, the CDR3 is TGTGCCAGCAGCCTCAACAGGGGCACTGAAGCTTTCTTT. It specifies CASSLNRGTEAFF.

The V call is TRBV18, the J call TRBJ1-2; a possible D gene is TRBD1 (5 bases). The germline CDR1 and CDR2 sequences are KGHSH and LQKENI. Trimming pared 0 bases from V and 1 base from J, leaving 9 bases between. The CDR3 sequence is 15 residues long. The CDR3 reads CASSPPSGFNYGYTF. The CDR3 nucleotides read TGTGCCAGCTCACCACCATCAGGGTTTAACTATGGCTACACCTTC.

V and J are TRBV30 and TRBJ2-5; D remains ambiguous. The germline V gene has CDR1 GTSNPN and CDR2 SVGIG (reference sequence). This CDR3 is built from 12 residues. Trimming pared 5 bases from V and 5 bases from J, leaving 12 bases between. CDR3: CAWGPPRETQYF. CDR3 nucleotide sequence: TGTGCCTGGGGACCTCCTCGGGAGACCCAGTACTTC.

Of note for this clone: One junction end does not reproduce the germline sequence, and a read error may be involved. The rearrangement joins TRBV7-7 to TRBJ2-1, with D perhaps matching TRBD2 (5 bases). This CDR3 is 13 amino acids long. Germline V gene data show CDR1 as SSHAT and CDR2 as FNYEAQ (reference sequence). DNA for the CDR3: TGTGCTAGCAGCTTAGCCCCCGGGAAAGAGCAGTTCTTC. It translates to CASSLAPGKEQFF.

V and J are TRBV7-2 and TRBJ2-3; D gene ambiguous. The length of the CDR3 is 14 residues. Germline CDR1 and CDR2: SGHTA and FQGNSA. V was pared by 6 bases and J by 0 bases, with 10 bases between. Written as DNA, the CDR3 is TGTGCCAGCAGTCCCGCGCCTAGCACAGATACGCAGTATTTT. Translated: CASSPAPSTDTQYF.

This clone appeared a single time. The V call is TRBV7-2, the J call TRBJ1-2, with D maybe TRBD1 (5 bases). With 5 bases removed from V and 1 base from J, the gap between germline ends came to 14 bases. The length of the CDR3 is 15 residues. CDR1 is SGHTA, CDR2 FQGNSA, per germline. The CDR3: CASSGRGRGNYGYTF. In nucleotides, the CDR3 is TGTGCCAGCAGCGGGAGGGGACGCGGTAACTATGGCTACACCTTC. The full variable domain, in which reference TRBV7-2 and TRBJ1-2 provide the parts outside the CDR3, is GAGVSQSPSNKVTEKGKDVELRCDPISGHTALYWYRQSLGQGLEFLIYFQGNSAPDKSGLPSDRFSAERTGGSVSTLTIQRTQQEDSAVYLCASSGRGRGNYGYTFGSGTRLTVV.

The chain links TRBV19 to TRBJ1-6; D is ambiguous. Germline CDR1 is LNHDA and CDR2 is SQIVND (reference sequence). Trimming took 5 bases from V and 0 from J, leaving 17 bases between them. The CDR3 loop spans 18 amino acids. In nucleotides, the CDR3 is TGTGCCAGTAGTGTATCCGGTGGACCTAGCTCCTATAATTCACCCCTCCACTTT. Its protein is CASSVSGGPSSYNSPLHF.

This rearrangement joins TRBV2 to TRBJ1-6; possible D gene TRBD1, 5 bases. V shed 3 bases and J shed 0 bases, with 9 bases lying between them. The CDR3 is made up of 16 amino acids. Germline V gene data show CDR1 as SNHLY and CDR2 as FYNNEI. In DNA, the CDR3 is TGTGCCAGCAGTGACGGGACGAGCTCCTATAATTCACCCCTCCACTTT. The encoded protein is CASSDGTSSYNSPLHF.

J is TRBJ2-5 and V is TRBV3-1 (or the pseudogene TRBV3-2); 13 bases map to TRBD2. V shed 7 bases and J 4 bases; nucleotides not matched to a gene: 12. The CDR3 loop spans 17 amino acids. CDR1 and CDR2 from the germline V gene are LGHDT and YNNKEL (reference sequence). CDR3 region: CASNNLRTSGGAETQYF. CDR3 bases: TGTGCCAGCAACAACCTGCGAACTAGCGGGGGGGCAGAGACCCAGTACTTC.

A single count supports this clone. The CDR3 spells CASSLIRGDTGELFF. For the CDR3, the DNA is TGCGCCAGCAGCTTGATTCGGGGGGACACCGGGGAGCTGTTTTTT. This chain links TRBV5-1 with TRBJ2-2; TRBD2 matches 7 bases. J was trimmed by 3 bases and V by 1 base; bases with no gene match: 3. The CDR3 sequence is 15 residues long. Germline-derived CDR1 and CDR2 are SGHRS and YFSETQ.

The chain employs TRBV6-5 and TRBJ1-1; 9 bases match TRBD1. V was pared by 7 bases and J by 3 bases, with 6 bases of the junction left unmatched. CDR1 and CDR2 (germline): MNHEY, SVGAGI. This CDR3 is 14 amino acids long. This CDR3 is CASMGQGRYTEAFF. The CDR3, as DNA: TGTGCCAGCATGGGACAGGGACGGTACACTGAAGCTTTCTTT.

CDR3 in amino acids: CASSETGAGNTIYF. Written as DNA, the CDR3 is TGTGCCAGCAGTGAAACAGGGGCTGGAAACACCATATATTTT. This chain uses TRBV6-1 with TRBJ1-3, with 7 nucleotides matching TRBD1. The trim removed 2 bases at V and 2 bases at J, leaving 0 bases unmatched. The CDR3 length is 14 residues. Germline CDR1 and CDR2: MNHNS and SASEGT.

This clone has a single count. The chain is built from TRBV5-1 and TRBJ1-1; unclear D gene. The CDR3 has 14 amino acids. Germline V CDR1 and CDR2: SGHRS, YFSETQ. Trimming stripped 2 bases from V and 1 base from J, with 9 bases between. The DNA of the CDR3 is TGCGCCAGCAGCTTCTTGTCCGGGAACACTGAAGCTTTCTTT. Encoded protein: CASSFLSGNTEAFF.

As to this clone: Additional DNA sequences in this sample encode the identical CDR3. The rearrangement uses TRBV7-2 and TRBJ1-4, with 9 bases aligning to TRBD1. Germline V gene data show CDR1 as SGHTA and CDR2 as FQGNSA. This CDR3 contains 14 residues. Trimming took 5 bases from V and 8 from J; bases not matched to a gene: 6. CDR3 bases: TGTGCCAGCAGCCTACAGGGGGCTGGGGAAAAACTGTTTTTT. Translating gives CASSLQGAGEKLFF.

The CDR3: CASSGRTGQETQYF. The CDR3 DNA sequence: TGTGCCAGCAGCGGGCGGACAGGCCAAGAGACCCAGTACTTC. The chain couples TRBV11-1 to TRBJ2-5; 7 positions agree with TRBD1. The CDR3 is made up of 14 amino acids. J lost 1 base, V lost 5 bases, and 4 bases had no gene match. The germline V gene encodes CDR1 SGHAT and CDR2 FQDESV (reference sequence).

The chain has TRBV5-1 and TRBJ1-1, with D possibly TRBD1 on 6 matching bases. The CDR3 runs 14 residues. Germline-derived CDR1 and CDR2 are SGHRS and YFSETQ. The V gene lost 4 bases and the J gene lost 0 bases, with 10 bases spanning the gap. The CDR3 DNA sequence: TGCGCCAGCAGCCTCTGGGACATGAACACTGAAGCTTTCTTT. This codes for CASSLWDMNTEAFF.

Only one count was recorded for this clone. V and J are TRBV9 and TRBJ2-5; TRBD1 might be the D (5 bases). The V gene's germline CDR1 is SGDLS and CDR2 YYNGEE. The CDR3 contains 12 residues. V lost 4 bases and J 2 bases, leaving 6 bases between the germline ends. CDR3: CASSQGQETQYF. The CDR3 coding sequence is TGTGCCAGCAGCCAGGGTCAAGAGACCCAGTACTTC.